These 18 T cell receptor beta chains came from one sample sequenced in a study of cytomegalovirus exposure and HLA in healthy donors. Primers for the PCR totalled 60 Vbeta and 13 Jbeta. Sequencing used immunoSEQ multiplex PCR; TCRdb keeps in-frame clones, though not all of them. This table has fewer than 200,000 clones, approximately 73% appearing once. The sequencing input was PBMCs. These receptors all come from a woman aged 18-29 years in good health and CMV-seropositive.

The chain employs TRBV6-5 and TRBJ2-7, with D possibly being TRBD2 (5 bases). Trimming stripped 4 bases from V and 0 bases from J, with 16 bases between. Germline CDR1 and CDR2: MNHEY and SVGAGI. The CDR3 length is 16 residues. The CDR3, as DNA: TGTGCCAGCAGTTCCCCCCGGGGTAAGGGCTCCTACGAGCAGTACTTC. Translating gives CASSSPRGKGSYEQYF.

The chain carries TRBV10-1 and TRBJ1-6; 7 nucleotides match TRBD1. Trimming took 4 bases from V and 6 from J; bases not matched to a gene: 9. Germline V gene sequence: CDR1 WNHNN, CDR2 SYGVQD (reference sequence). This CDR3 is built from 16 residues. The CDR3 DNA follows: TGCGCCAGCAGTGCAAGAAGGGACAGTCCTAATTCACCCCTCCACTTT. Amino acids: CASSARRDSPNSPLHF.

This clone was detected once. The chain has TRBV7-2 and TRBJ1-6, with TRBD1 as a possible D gene (5 bases). V shed 5 bases and J shed 7 bases, with 15 bases lying between them. This CDR3 spans 15 amino acids. Germline values: CDR1 SGHTA, CDR2 FQGNSA. This CDR3 is CASSRREGLNSPLHF. The CDR3 DNA reads TGTGCCAGCAGCCGCAGGGAAGGGTTAAATTCACCCCTCCACTTT.

This clone was observed once. V is TRBV5-8 and J is TRBJ2-5; 8 bases line up with TRBD1. Germline CDR1 reads SGHTS; CDR2 reads YDEGEE. V lost 5 bases, J lost 11 bases, and 14 bases stayed unmatched. The CDR3 contains 14 residues. The CDR3 spells CASSLRQGTQEQYF. As DNA, the CDR3 is TGTGCCAGCAGTTTGCGACAGGGGACGCAGGAGCAGTACTTC. The variable domain in full, with the rest retrieved from reference TRBV5-8 and TRBJ2-5, is EAGVTQSPTHLIKTRGQQATLRCSPISGHTSVYWYQQALGLGLQFLLWYDEGEERNRGNFPPRFSGRQFPNYSSELNVNALELEDSALYLCASSLRQGTQEQYFGPGTRLLVL.

J is TRBJ1-5 and V is TRBV10-1; no reliable D call. From germline, CDR1 is WNHNN and CDR2 SYGVQD (reference sequence). Trimming took off 7 bases at V and 9 bases at J, with 16 bases between the two ends. This CDR3 is built from 13 residues. CDR3 coding DNA: TGCGCCAGCAATCCGGGGTGGATGACGCCCCAGCATTTT. Protein product: CASNPGWMTPQHF.

This clone has only a few counts. The CDR3 spells CASSVGGQGVYEQYF. Written as DNA, the CDR3 is TGTGCCAGCAGCGTAGGGGGACAGGGGGTCTACGAGCAGTACTTC. The genes are TRBV9 and TRBJ2-7, with 11 positions matching TRBD1. Germline trimming cut 0 bases from V and 3 bases from J; bases unmatched to any gene: 2. Per germline, CDR1 SGDLS and CDR2 YYNGEE. The CDR3 is 15 residues long.

The CDR3: CTSRPGTGGVETQYF. CDR3 DNA sequence: TGCACCAGCAGGCCCGGGACAGGGGGCGTGGAGACCCAGTACTTC. The gene calls are TRBV1 and TRBJ2-5; the table names TRBD1, a call not compared with the DNA. TRBV1 is assigned pseudogene status. The CDR3 extends over 15 amino acids.

This clone was detected a few times. The J gene is TRBJ2-7, the V gene TRBV9, with 9 bases that match TRBD2. Germline V gene data show CDR1 as SGDLS and CDR2 as YYNGEE. This CDR3 is 16 amino acids long. With V trimmed by 0 bases and J by 0 bases, 4 bases remained unmatched. The CDR3 spells CASSVDPSGVSYEQYF. CDR3 nucleotide sequence: TGTGCCAGCAGCGTAGATCCTAGCGGGGTCTCCTACGAGCAGTACTTC.

The chain combines TRBV27 with TRBJ1-1, with 8 bases that match TRBD1. Germline V CDR1 and CDR2: MNHEY, SMNVEV (reference sequence). The junction had 4 bases not matched to a gene; V was cut back by 3 bases and J by 1 base. The CDR3 spans 15 residues. As DNA, the CDR3 is TGTGCCAGCAGTTTCAGAGGGACAGGGAACACTGAAGCTTTCTTT. Its protein is CASSFRGTGNTEAFF.

V gene TRBV5-1 combines with J gene TRBJ2-4; the D gene is possibly TRBD2 (5 bases). Between the trimmed V and J ends, which lost 2 bases and 0 bases, there was a span of 9 bases. The CDR3 is 15 residues long. Per germline, CDR1 SGHRS and CDR2 YFSETQ. This CDR3 reads CASSFNGLAKNIQYF. DNA for the CDR3: TGCGCCAGCAGCTTCAACGGACTAGCCAAAAACATTCAGTACTTC.

The chain combines TRBV7-3 with TRBJ2-3; TRBD1 might be the D (5 bases). Germline loops: CDR1 SGHTA, CDR2 FQGTGA. Trimming cost V 1 base and J 3 bases, with 17 bases left between them. CDR3 length: 17 residues. The CDR3 sequence is CASSLSILQATTDTQYF. The CDR3 nucleotides read TGTGCCAGCAGCTTAAGTATTCTACAGGCAACTACAGATACGCAGTATTTT.

The rearrangement uses TRBV11-3 and TRBJ2-1; TRBD1 matches at 11 bases. Trimming took 1 base from V and 3 from J; bases not matched to a gene: 11. The germline V gene has CDR1 SGHNT and CDR2 YENEEA. This CDR3 is 19 amino acids long. DNA of the CDR3: TGTGCCAGCAGCTTAGCCAGGGACAGGGGGAAGTGGTACTACAATGAGCAGTTCTTC. This translates into CASSLARDRGKWYYNEQFF.

The chain couples TRBV7-2 to TRBJ1-1, with 8 bases identical to TRBD1. V lost 5 bases and J lost 1; bases outside the gene matches: 9. CDR1 and CDR2 from the germline V gene are SGHTA and FQGNSA. This CDR3 has 16 amino acids. CDR3 DNA: TGTGCCAGCAGCCCCTCAGGGGGCGATGAGAACACTGAAGCTTTCTTT. Encoded protein: CASSPSGGDENTEAFF.

The V call is TRBV7-8, the J call TRBJ1-5; D not certain. The CDR3 contains 13 residues. The germline V and J ends were trimmed by 0 bases and 4 bases, with 4 bases remaining between them. The germline V gene encodes CDR1 SGHVS and CDR2 FQNEAQ. The CDR3 sequence: CASSLALNQPQHF. Written as DNA, the CDR3 is TGTGCCAGCAGCTTAGCGTTAAATCAGCCCCAGCATTTT.

This clone was picked up a small number of times. This chain links TRBV4-1 with TRBJ2-7, with 7 bases aligning to TRBD1. The germline gives CDR1 MGHRA, CDR2 YSYEKL. This CDR3 is 13 amino acids long. After removal of 9 bases from V and 5 bases from J, the junction contained 10 bases not matched to a gene. CDR3 loop: CASRRQGADEQYF. CDR3 nucleotides: TGCGCCAGTAGGCGACAGGGAGCGGACGAGCAGTACTTC.

The chain uses TRBV2 and TRBJ2-3; a possible D gene is TRBD1 (6 bases). Germline-derived CDR1 and CDR2 are SNHLY and FYNNEI. The length of the CDR3 is 16 residues. V lost 7 bases to trimming and J lost 1 base, with 18 bases between them. CDR3 bases: TGTGCCAGCACCCCAAGCACAGGGTCAGGCACAGATACGCAGTATTTT. This encodes CASTPSTGSGTDTQYF. The full variable domain, in which reference TRBV2 and TRBJ2-3 provide the parts outside the CDR3, is EPEVTQTPSHQVTQMGQEVILRCVPISNHLYFYWYRQILGQKVEFLVSFYNNEISEKSEIFDDQFSVERPDGSNFTLKIRSTKLEDSAMYFCASTPSTGSGTDTQYFGPGTRLTVL.

The chain recombines TRBV27 with TRBJ1-5; D gene unclear. CDR1 and CDR2 from the germline V gene are MNHEY and SMNVEV (reference sequence). The CDR3 consists of 15 residues. Trimming stripped 0 bases from V and 0 bases from J, with 6 bases between. The CDR3 sequence: CASSLSGYSNQPQHF. For the CDR3, the DNA is TGTGCCAGCAGTTTATCCGGGTATAGCAATCAGCCCCAGCATTTT.

This clone showed up just once. One junction end does not reproduce the germline sequence, and a read error may be involved. The chain combines TRBV5-4 with TRBJ1-2; no reliable D call. CDR3 length: 15 residues. Germline CDR1 SGHNT, CDR2 YYREEE (reference sequence). CDR3 sequence: CASSQENSPNYGYTF. CDR3 nucleotides: TGCGCCAGCAGCCAAGAGAACAGCCCTAACTATGGCTACACCTTC.